A selection of T cell receptor beta chains follows, all from one sample in a study of tumor-infiltrating lymphocytes in primary liver carcinoma. TCRdb itself ran the multiplex PCR reads through MiXCR, one entry per CDR3 protein. The sample consists of approximately 79,000 distinct CDR3 sequences, roughly two thirds of them appearing once. The sequenced sample consisted of liver tumor tissue from sampling region 4. These receptors all come from a man between 35 and 55 years old with primary liver carcinoma and hepatitis B virus infection. The CDR3 runs from the conserved cysteine through the conserved F or W. Each record gives: clone size, D gene, J gene, V gene, CDR3 DNA, CDR3 protein. D genes are given only for firm matches. A row's size may be missing; if present it is once, few, many or a size class.

NA	TRBD1	TRBJ2-1	TRBV19	TGTGCCAGTAGTACTACCGGGACAGGGGGCAATGAGCAGTTCTTC	CASSTTGTGGNEQFF
NA	TRBD2	TRBJ2-1	TRBV29-1	TGCAGCGTTGAACAAGGACTAGGTAGTGAGCAGTTCTTC	CSVEQGLGSEQFF
many	NA	TRBJ2-7	TRBV4-1	TGCGCCAGCAGCCTTCTACCCGACGATCTTGGGCTCGGGCAGTACTTC	CASSLLPDDLGLGQYF
NA	TRBD1	TRBJ1-1	TRBV29-1	TGCAGCGTTGGAGGTCACAGGGGAAGGGCTGAAGCATTCTTT	CSVGGHRGRAEAFF
few	TRBD1	TRBJ1-5	TRBV7-9	TGTGCCAGCAGCCACTCGGACAGGGAAAACCAGCCCCAGCATTTT	CASSHSDRENQPQHF
NA	TRBD1	TRBJ2-2	TRBV29-1	TGCAGTGTCTTTGGCCTCCCCGGGACAGCGAACACCGGGGAGCTGTTTTTT	CSVFGLPGTANTGELFF
once	NA	TRBJ2-2	TRBV24-1	TGTGCCACCAGTGATCCCCAGCGGGACACCGGGGAGCTGTTTTTT	CATSDPQRDTGELFF
NA	NA	TRBJ2-5	TRBV4-1	TGCGCCAGCAGCCAATCCCCGGTCGATCTAGAGACCCAGTACTTC	CASSQSPVDLETQYF
many	TRBD1	TRBJ1-4	TRBV12-3/TRBV12-4	TGTGCCAGCAGCCAAAAATCGGGACAGGGGAATGAAAAACTGTTTTTT	CASSQKSGQGNEKLFF
NA	NA	TRBJ2-5	TRBV5-1	TGCGCCAGCAGTGTCCAGGGCTCACTCCAAGAGACCCAGTACTTC	CASSVQGSLQETQYF
NA	NA	TRBJ2-3	TRBV10-3	TGTGCAATCAGTGACGCTAGCGTCCGTACGCAGTATTTT	CAISDASVRTQYF
NA	TRBD2	TRBJ2-1	TRBV29-1	TGCAGCGTCACGGGACTAGCGGGGCTCCACAATGAGCAGTTCTTC	CSVTGLAGLHNEQFF